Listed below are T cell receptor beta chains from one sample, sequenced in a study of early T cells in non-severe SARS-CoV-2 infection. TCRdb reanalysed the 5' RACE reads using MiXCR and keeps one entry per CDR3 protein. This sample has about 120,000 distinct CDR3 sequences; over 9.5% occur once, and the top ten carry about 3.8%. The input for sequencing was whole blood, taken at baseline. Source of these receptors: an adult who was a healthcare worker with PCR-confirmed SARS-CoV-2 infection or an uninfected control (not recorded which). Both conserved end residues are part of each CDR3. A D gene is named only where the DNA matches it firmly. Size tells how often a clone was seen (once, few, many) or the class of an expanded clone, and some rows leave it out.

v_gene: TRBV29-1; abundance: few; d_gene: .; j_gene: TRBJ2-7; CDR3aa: CSVEDLQPRGGVYEQYF; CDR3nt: TGCAGCGTTGAAGATCTTCAGCCCAGGGGGGGAGTCTACGAGCAGTACTTC
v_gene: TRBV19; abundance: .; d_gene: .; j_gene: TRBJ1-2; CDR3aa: CASSIPDTRYGYTF; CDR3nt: TGTGCCAGTAGCATCCCGGACACCAGATATGGCTACACCTTC
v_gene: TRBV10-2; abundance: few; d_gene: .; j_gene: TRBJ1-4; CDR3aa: CASSYGEKLFF; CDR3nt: TGCGCCAGCAGCTATGGTGAAAAACTGTTTTTT
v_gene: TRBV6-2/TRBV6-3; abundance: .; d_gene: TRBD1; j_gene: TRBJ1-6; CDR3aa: CASSYSRGQGFPLHF; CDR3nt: TGTGCCAGCAGTTACTCGAGGGGACAGGGTTTTCCCCTCCACTTT
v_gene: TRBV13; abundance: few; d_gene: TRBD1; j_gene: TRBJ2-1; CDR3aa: CASSSSPGTEIYNEQFF; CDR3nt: TGTGCCAGCAGCTCATCACCAGGGACAGAAATATACAATGAGCAGTTCTTC
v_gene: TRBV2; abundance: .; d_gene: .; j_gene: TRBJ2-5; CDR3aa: CATTTLLGIGQYF; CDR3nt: TGTGCCACCACAACTCTACTTGGAATAGGCCAGTACTTC
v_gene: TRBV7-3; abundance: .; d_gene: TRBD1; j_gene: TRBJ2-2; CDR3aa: CASSRTGTPGELFF; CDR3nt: TGTGCCAGCAGCCGGACAGGGACCCCCGGGGAGCTGTTTTTT
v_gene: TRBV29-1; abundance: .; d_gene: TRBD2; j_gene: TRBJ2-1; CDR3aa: CSVAGGGRGNEQFF; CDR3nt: TGCAGCGTGGCTGGCGGGGGGCGCGGCAATGAGCAGTTCTTC
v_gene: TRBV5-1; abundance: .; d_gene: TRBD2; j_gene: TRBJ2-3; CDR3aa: CASTAGGLGNTQYF; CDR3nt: TGCGCCAGCACCGCGGGGGGGCTCGGAAATACGCAGTATTTT
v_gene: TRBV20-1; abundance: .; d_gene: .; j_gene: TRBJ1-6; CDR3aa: CSGQRQSSYNSPLHF; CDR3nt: TGCAGTGGCCAGAGGCAGAGCTCCTATAATTCACCCCTCCACTTT
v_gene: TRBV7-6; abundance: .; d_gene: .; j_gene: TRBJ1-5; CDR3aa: CASSLGHGNQPQHF; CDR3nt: TGTGCCAGCAGCTTAGGTCACGGCAATCAGCCCCAGCATTTT
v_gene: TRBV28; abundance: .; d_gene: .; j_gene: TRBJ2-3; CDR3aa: CASASASTDTQYF; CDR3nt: TGTGCCAGTGCTAGCGCTAGCACAGATACGCAGTATTTT
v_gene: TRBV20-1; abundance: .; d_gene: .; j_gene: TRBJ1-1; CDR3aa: CSASPKNTEAFF; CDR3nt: TGCAGTGCTAGCCCTAAGAACACTGAAGCTTTCTTT
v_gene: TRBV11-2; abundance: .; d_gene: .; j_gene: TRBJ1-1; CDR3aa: CASSLQTMNTEAFF; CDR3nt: TGTGCCAGCAGCTTACAGACCATGAATACTGAAGCTTTCTTT
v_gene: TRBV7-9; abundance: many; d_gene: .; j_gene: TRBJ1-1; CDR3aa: CASSFSSNTEAFF; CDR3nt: TGTGCCAGCAGCTTCAGTTCGAACACTGAAGCTTTCTTT
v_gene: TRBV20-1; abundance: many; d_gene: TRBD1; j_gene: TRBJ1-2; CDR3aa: CSPQGENYGYTF; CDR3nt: TGCAGTCCCCAGGGGGAGAACTATGGCTACACCTTC
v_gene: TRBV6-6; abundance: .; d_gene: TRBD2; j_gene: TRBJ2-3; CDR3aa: CASSYSMVAGGHTQYF; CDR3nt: TGTGCCAGCAGTTACTCAATGGTAGCGGGAGGGCACACGCAGTATTTT
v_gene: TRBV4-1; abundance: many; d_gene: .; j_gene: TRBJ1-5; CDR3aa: CASSRTPWEGQPQHF; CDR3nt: TGCGCCAGCAGCCGGACTCCGTGGGAGGGTCAGCCCCAGCATTTT
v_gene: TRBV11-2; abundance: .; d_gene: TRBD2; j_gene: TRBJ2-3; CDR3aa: CASSLVRGGTDTQYF; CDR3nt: TGTGCCAGCAGCTTAGTAAGGGGAGGGACAGATACGCAGTATTTT
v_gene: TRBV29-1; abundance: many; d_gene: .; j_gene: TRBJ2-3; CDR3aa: CSVSQDTQYF; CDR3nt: TGCAGCGTTAGCCAAGATACGCAGTATTTT
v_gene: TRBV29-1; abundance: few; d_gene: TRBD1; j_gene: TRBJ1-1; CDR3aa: CSAGDSQAFF; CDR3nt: TGCAGCGCCGGGGACAGCCAAGCTTTCTTT
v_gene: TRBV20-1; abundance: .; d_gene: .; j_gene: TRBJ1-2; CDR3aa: CSASGPVSFVPDGYTF; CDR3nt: TGCAGTGCTAGTGGACCGGTATCCTTTGTTCCGGATGGCTACACCTTC
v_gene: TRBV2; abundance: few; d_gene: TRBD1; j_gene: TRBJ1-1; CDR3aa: CASSDSDRLAFF; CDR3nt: TGTGCCAGCAGTGATTCGGACAGGTTAGCTTTCTTT